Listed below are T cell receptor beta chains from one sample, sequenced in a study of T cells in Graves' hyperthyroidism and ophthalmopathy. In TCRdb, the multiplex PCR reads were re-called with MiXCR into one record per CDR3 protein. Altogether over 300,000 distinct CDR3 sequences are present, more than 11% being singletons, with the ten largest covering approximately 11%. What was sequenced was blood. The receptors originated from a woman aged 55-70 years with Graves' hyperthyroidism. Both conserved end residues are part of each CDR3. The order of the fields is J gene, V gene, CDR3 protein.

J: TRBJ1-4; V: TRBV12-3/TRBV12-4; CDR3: CASSLDRREKLFF
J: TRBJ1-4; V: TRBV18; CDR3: CASSPPETGTGEKLFF
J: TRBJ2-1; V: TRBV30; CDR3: CAWATEGRDEQFF
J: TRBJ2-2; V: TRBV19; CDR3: CASSQTGGWPGELFF
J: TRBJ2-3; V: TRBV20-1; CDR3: CSASGGTNTQYF
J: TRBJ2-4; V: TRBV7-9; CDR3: CASSPRPVGAKNIQYF
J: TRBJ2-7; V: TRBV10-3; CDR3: CAISRGLSYEQYF
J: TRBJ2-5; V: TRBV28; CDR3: CASSLGSYSGRGETQYF
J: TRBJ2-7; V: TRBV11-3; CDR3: CASSLVVCSYEQYF
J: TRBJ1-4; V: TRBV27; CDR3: CASSKSVPSGSEKLFF
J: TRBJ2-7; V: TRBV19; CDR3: CASSHGQGGSYEQYF
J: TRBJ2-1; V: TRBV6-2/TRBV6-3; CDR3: CASTGGASNEQFF
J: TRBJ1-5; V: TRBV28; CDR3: CASRSVDQPQHF
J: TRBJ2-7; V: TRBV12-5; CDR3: CASGLAIPRIGDSFYEQYF
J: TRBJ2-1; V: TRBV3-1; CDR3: CASSQEFTAYNEQFF
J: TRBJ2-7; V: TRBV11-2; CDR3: CASSLLGTGFHEQYF
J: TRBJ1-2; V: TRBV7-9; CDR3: CASSPRTGSTNYGYTF
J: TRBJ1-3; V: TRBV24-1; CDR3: CATSDPGHGSGNTIYF
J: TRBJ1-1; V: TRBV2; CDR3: CASSKGQGMNTEAFF
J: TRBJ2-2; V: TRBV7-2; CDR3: CASSSLSRTGELFF
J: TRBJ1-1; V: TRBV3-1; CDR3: CASSPSGNEAFF
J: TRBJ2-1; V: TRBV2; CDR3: CASSPSGGGEQFF
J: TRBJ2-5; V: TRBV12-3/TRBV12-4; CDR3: CASKFGTGTQYF